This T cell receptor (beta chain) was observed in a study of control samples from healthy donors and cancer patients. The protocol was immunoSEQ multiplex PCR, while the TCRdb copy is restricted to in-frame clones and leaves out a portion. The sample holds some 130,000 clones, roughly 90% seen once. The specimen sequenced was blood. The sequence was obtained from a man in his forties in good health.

The CDR3 here is CASSLGTGRNTIYF. DNA of the CDR3: TGTGCCAGCAGCTTAGGGACAGGGAGAAACACCATATATTTT. J is TRBJ1-3 and V is TRBV7-6; 8 positions agree with TRBD1. Germline V CDR1 and CDR2: SGHVS, FNYEAQ. After removal of 1 base from V and 5 bases from J, the junction contained 1 base not matched to a gene. The CDR3 runs 14 residues.